These 32 T cell receptor beta chains share one sample of origin, sequenced in a study of blood T cell repertoires in COVID-19. TCRdb's table, derived via immunoSEQ multiplex PCR, lists solely in-frame clones and lacks some. Among roughly 200,000 clones listed, just under 80% were seen once. The material sequenced was peripheral blood. The receptors were sampled from a woman older than 75 with active or convalescent COVID-19.

This sequence joins TRBV21-1 and TRBJ2-5; the table gives TRBD1 as D, unverified against the DNA. TRBV21-1 is marked as a pseudogene. The length of the CDR3 is 17 residues. CDR3 in DNA: TGTGCCAGCAGCAGATCCGGGACAGGGGGCGCGAAGGAGACCCAGTACTTC. Translated, it gives CASSRSGTGGAKETQYF.

The chain carries TRBV6-5 and TRBJ2-1, with D possibly TRBD2 on 6 matching bases. Germline CDR1 is MNHEY and CDR2 is SVGAGI. V was shortened by 2 bases and J by 8 bases, with 16 bases between the two germline ends. CDR3 size: 15 residues. Here the CDR3 reads CASSYLAGPGYEQFF. DNA for the CDR3: TGTGCCAGCAGTTACCTTGCGGGGCCTGGGTATGAGCAGTTCTTC.

This CDR3 is CASSIQGHNSPLHF. DNA for the CDR3: TGTGCCAGTAGTATACAGGGTCATAATTCACCCCTCCACTTT. V and J are TRBV19 and TRBJ1-6; D may be TRBD1 (5 bases). This CDR3 has 14 amino acids. The germline CDR1 and CDR2 sequences are LNHDA and SQIVND (reference sequence). The ends were cut back, 2 bases at V and 5 bases at J, with 7 bases in the middle.

This clone was seen a handful of times. V usage is TRBV2 and J usage is TRBJ2-5, with D possibly being TRBD1 (6 bases). CDR1 and CDR2 from the germline V gene are SNHLY and FYNNEI. CDR3 size: 13 residues. Between the trimmed V and J ends, which lost 4 bases and 5 bases, there was a span of 11 bases. The CDR3, as DNA: TGTGCCAGCAGTGTAGGTCAGGGGGAGACCCAGTACTTC. It yields the protein CASSVGQGETQYF.

The chain employs TRBV2 and TRBJ1-2; the D is unclear. The CDR3 is made up of 17 amino acids. V gave up 4 bases and J gave up 4 bases, with 22 bases separating them. Germline-derived CDR1 and CDR2 are SNHLY and FYNNEI. Here the CDR3 reads CASSVTWQIGGGYGYTF. The CDR3 nucleotides are TGTGCCAGCAGTGTTACGTGGCAGATCGGTGGAGGCTATGGCTACACCTTC.

This chain joins TRBV4-3 and TRBJ1-6; tentative D call: TRBD1 (6 bases). The V end was cut by 2 bases, the J end by 10 bases, with 9 bases between. The CDR3 contains 13 residues. Germline V gives CDR1 LGHNA, CDR2 YSLEER. The CDR3 DNA is TGCGCCAGCAGCCAAAACAGGGACTCACCCCTCCACTTT. Residues: CASSQNRDSPLHF.

This clone has a handful of counts. This chain links TRBV4-1 with TRBJ2-2; 9 nucleotides agree with TRBD2. Trimming cost V 4 bases and J 6 bases; bases outside gene matches: 9. There are 16 residues in the CDR3. Germline assignment: CDR1 MGHRA and CDR2 YSYEKL. For the CDR3, the DNA is TGCGCCAGCAGCCCCGGGCGGGGGGGCCTTTCCGGGGAGCTGTTTTTT. As protein: CASSPGRGGLSGELFF.

The rearrangement joins TRBV9 to TRBJ2-1; weak D call: TRBD1 (5 bases). CDR1 SGDLS and CDR2 YYNGEE come from the germline V gene. The CDR3 length is 14 residues. Trimming took off 0 bases at V and 9 bases at J, with 13 bases between the two ends. The DNA of the CDR3 is TGTGCCAGCAGCGTAGTTTCAGGGTCAACTGAGCAGTTCTTC. As protein: CASSVVSGSTEQFF.

J is TRBJ2-7 and V is TRBV28; 8 bases map to TRBD1. The trim removed 4 bases at V and 3 bases at J, leaving 8 bases unmatched. This CDR3 is 15 amino acids long. From germline, CDR1 is MDHEN and CDR2 SYDVKM. Written as DNA, the CDR3 is TGTGCCAGCAGTTCCTACAAGACAGGGGACTACGAGCAGTACTTC. This codes for CASSSYKTGDYEQYF.

V gene TRBV5-1 combines with J gene TRBJ2-7; D is possibly TRBD1 (6 bases). Trimming removed 1 base at V and 2 bases at J, with 10 bases between. The CDR3 is 14 residues long. Looked up from germline, CDR1 is SGHRS and CDR2 is YFSETQ. CDR3 in DNA: TGCGCCAGCAGCTTGCCGGGACATGCCTACGAGCAGTACTTC. Its protein product is CASSLPGHAYEQYF.

As DNA, the CDR3 is TGTGCCAGCAGCGAGACCGGGACAGGGGGGTACAATGAGCAGTTCTTC. Its protein is CASSETGTGGYNEQFF. The chain employs TRBV9 and TRBJ2-1; TRBD1 matches 11 bases. Germline V lookup: CDR1 SGDLS, CDR2 YYNGEE. There are 16 residues in the CDR3. The J segment lost 4 bases and the V segment lost 3 bases, leaving 6 bases of the junction unmatched.

This chain joins TRBV10-3 and TRBJ1-4; 12 nucleotides agree with TRBD1. Trimming at V came to 4 bases and at J to 8 bases, leaving 5 bases not matched to a gene. CDR1 and CDR2 from the germline V gene are ENHRY and SYGVKD. CDR3 size: 15 residues. The CDR3 is CAISASGQGAEKLFF. For the CDR3, the DNA is TGTGCCATCAGTGCGTCGGGACAGGGGGCCGAAAAACTGTTTTTT.

The J gene is TRBJ2-6, the V gene TRBV28; TRBD1 might be the D (7 bases). The CDR3 runs to 16 residues. V lost 2 bases and J lost 3, with 11 bases in between. Per germline, CDR1 MDHEN and CDR2 SYDVKM. CDR3 DNA: TGTGCCAGCAGTTTACCCAGGGGGGATGGGGCCAACGTCCTGACTTTC. Translating gives CASSLPRGDGANVLTF.

The V gene is TRBV5-8, the J gene TRBJ1-2; D unclear. The CDR3 is 15 amino acids. V was pared by 0 bases and J by 3 bases, with 12 bases between. Germline V gives CDR1 SGHTS, CDR2 YDEGEE. DNA for the CDR3: TGTGCCAGCAGCTTGGCCGTCTTAGAATACTATGGCTACACCTTC. This gives the protein CASSLAVLEYYGYTF.

The chain has TRBV28 and TRBJ1-5; possible D gene TRBD1, 5 bases. Germline CDR1 and CDR2: MDHEN and SYDVKM. The CDR3 has 14 residues. V was trimmed by 3 bases and J by 5 bases, leaving 11 bases between them. The CDR3, as DNA: TGTGCCAGCAGTTTTCGGGGGAACTATCAGCCCCAGCATTTT. Its translation is CASSFRGNYQPQHF. Full variable domain (missing parts from reference TRBV28 and TRBJ1-5): DVKVTQSSRYLVKRTGEKVFLECVQDMDHENMFWYRQDPGLGLRLIYFSYDVKMKEKGDIPEGYSVSREKKERFSLILESASTNQTSMYLCASSFRGNYQPQHFGDGTRLSIL.

This clone appeared once. J is TRBJ2-3 and V is TRBV18; D possibly corresponds to TRBD1 (6 bases). Germline V gives CDR1 KGHSH, CDR2 LQKENI. Trimming removed 8 bases at V and 0 bases at J, with 15 bases between. This CDR3 contains 15 residues. CDR3 DNA: TGTGCCAGCCTAAGGACAGTGTCTAGCACAGATACGCAGTATTTT. It yields the protein CASLRTVSSTDTQYF.

This clone has more than one count but fewer than ten. This rearrangement joins TRBV28 to TRBJ1-5; a possible D gene is TRBD1 (6 bases). The CDR3 totals 15 residues. Germline-derived CDR1 and CDR2 are MDHEN and SYDVKM. Trimming pared 2 bases from V and 1 base from J, leaving 9 bases between. The CDR3 protein is CASSLTGLSNQPQHF. Here the CDR3 DNA reads TGTGCCAGCAGTTTAACAGGGCTGAGCAATCAGCCCCAGCATTTT.

This clone was observed a handful of times. The gene calls are TRBV5-8 and TRBJ2-3; 13 bases fit TRBD2. CDR3 length: 17 amino acids. CDR1 and CDR2 (germline): SGHTS, YDEGEE. V lost 1 base, J lost 5 bases, and 7 bases stayed unmatched. The CDR3 DNA is TGTGCCAGCAGCTTGTTTGGACTAGCGGGGGCGAAAGATACGCAGTATTTT. Amino acid sequence: CASSLFGLAGAKDTQYF.

The chain carries TRBV5-5 and TRBJ1-2; D call uncertain. Trimming stripped 1 base from V and 4 bases from J, with 14 bases between. The germline gives CDR1 SGHKS, CDR2 YYEKEE (reference sequence). This CDR3 has 15 amino acids. As DNA, the CDR3 is TGTGCCAGCAGCTTGAGCTCTGCAGGACTCTATGGCTACACCTTC. Encoded protein: CASSLSSAGLYGYTF. Using reference TRBV5-5 and TRBJ1-2 for the parts outside the CDR3, the full variable domain is DAGVTQSPTHLIKTRGQQVTLRCSPISGHKSVSWYQQVLGQGPQFIFQYYEKEERGRGNFPDRFSARQFPNYSSELNVNALLLGDSALYLCASSLSSAGLYGYTFGSGTRLTVV.

This chain connects TRBV5-6 to TRBJ2-7, with 8 bases aligning to TRBD2. The CDR3 spans 18 residues. J gave up 0 bases and V 0 bases, and 11 bases lay outside the gene matches. Germline-derived CDR1 and CDR2 are SGHDT and YYEEEE. The CDR3 reads CASSLELGLGQSSYEQYF. The DNA for the CDR3 is TGTGCCAGCAGCTTGGAGTTGGGACTAGGGCAGAGCTCCTACGAGCAGTACTTC.

The rearrangement joins TRBV6-5 to TRBJ1-6; 7 bases are a match to TRBD1. The CDR3 consists of 13 residues. V gave up 7 bases and J gave up 7 bases; unmatched junction bases: 4. Germline-derived CDR1 and CDR2 are MNHEY and SVGAGI. CDR3 bases: TGTGCCAGCAACCGACAGGGAAATTCACCCCTCCACTTT. Residues: CASNRQGNSPLHF.

The chain has TRBV20-1 and TRBJ1-5; D not certain. V lost 3 bases and J lost 7, with 10 bases in between. This CDR3 has 12 residues. Germline assignment: CDR1 DFQATT and CDR2 SNEGSKA (reference sequence). As DNA, the CDR3 is TGCAGTGCTAGTACGTCGGGGCAGCCCCAGCATTTT. Translating gives CSASTSGQPQHF.

The chain couples TRBV4-2 to TRBJ2-3, with 8 bases lining up with TRBD2. J lost 2 bases, V lost 3 bases, and 10 bases had no gene match. The length of the CDR3 is 17 residues. The V gene's germline CDR1 is LGHNA and CDR2 YNFKEQ. This CDR3 is CASSQRLGSGDTDTQYF. The DNA of the CDR3 is TGTGCCAGCAGCCAGCGTTTGGGTAGCGGGGACACAGATACGCAGTATTTT.

This sequence joins TRBV6-4 and TRBJ2-1; tentative D call: TRBD2 (6 bases). This CDR3 is 14 amino acids long. Germline lookup yields CDR1 MRHNA and CDR2 SNTAGT. V was trimmed by 7 bases and J by 7 bases, leaving 17 bases between them. The DNA for the CDR3 is TGTGCCAGCAAGAAAACGGGGGATTCGAATGAGCAGTTCTTC. Protein: CASKKTGDSNEQFF.

The J gene is TRBJ1-4, the V gene TRBV19; the D gene is possibly TRBD1 (6 bases). Trimming cost V 9 bases and J 0 bases, with 14 bases left between them. CDR1 and CDR2 (germline): LNHDA, SQIVND (reference sequence). The CDR3 covers 15 residues. The CDR3 DNA reads as TGTGCCAGCGCGCCCGGGACATCAACTAATGAAAAACTGTTTTTT. Amino acids: CASAPGTSTNEKLFF.

V gene TRBV9 combines with J gene TRBJ1-1; TRBD1 matches 9 bases. The CDR3 covers 15 residues. Unmatched junction bases numbered 9, after V lost 5 bases and J lost 4 bases. Germline CDR1 is SGDLS and CDR2 is YYNGEE. CDR3 in DNA: TGTGCCAGCAGGGCCACAGGGGGCGGGGGCACTGAAGCTTTCTTT. Translation: CASRATGGGGTEAFF. Full variable domain (rest looked up from reference TRBV9 and TRBJ1-1): DSGVTQTPKHLITATGQRVTLRCSPRSGDLSVYWYQQSLDQGLQFLIQYYNGEERAKGNILERFSAQQFPDLHSELNLSSLELGDSALYFCASRATGGGGTEAFFGQGTRLTVV.

CDR3 DNA: TGTGCCAGCGGACTGACTAGCGCTTCCTACGAGCAGTACTTC. The encoded protein is CASGLTSASYEQYF. The V call is TRBV6-6, the J call TRBJ2-7; 8 bases fit TRBD2. After removal of 8 bases from V and 1 base from J, the junction contained 7 bases not matched to a gene. The germline CDR1 and CDR2 sequences are MNHNY and SVGAGI (reference sequence). This CDR3 is 14 amino acids long.

The chain uses TRBV28 and TRBJ2-3, with TRBD1 identical over 11 bases. V trimming: 5 bases; J trimming: 3 bases; junction bases outside the gene matches: 7. The CDR3 contains 16 residues. Germline assignment: CDR1 MDHEN and CDR2 SYDVKM. The CDR3 is CASSDNRDRGTDTQYF. CDR3 sequence (DNA): TGTGCCAGCAGTGACAACCGGGACAGGGGGACAGATACGCAGTATTTT.

Notes on this clone: Germline and junction disagree at one end, which may indicate a read error. The chain carries TRBV7-7 and TRBJ1-2, with D perhaps matching TRBD1 (6 bases). CDR3 length equals 15 residues. Germline lookup yields CDR1 SSHAT and CDR2 FNYEAQ (reference sequence). The CDR3 here is CASSLRGGFDYGYTF. The CDR3 DNA is TGTGCTAGCAGCCTTCGAGGGGGTTTTGACTATGGCTACACCTTC.

The rearrangement links TRBV28 to TRBJ2-2; the match to TRBD2 covers 8 bases. The CDR3 is 15 amino acids. Per germline, CDR1 MDHEN and CDR2 SYDVKM. The J segment lost 1 base and the V segment lost 6 bases, leaving 4 bases of the junction unmatched. The CDR3 DNA reads TGTGCCAGCAGCTCGGGGGGGCAGAACACCGGGGAGCTGTTTTTT. Its translation is CASSSGGQNTGELFF.

The chain recombines TRBV3-1 (or the pseudogene TRBV3-2) with TRBJ2-5, with D possibly matching TRBD2 (5 bases). V lost 4 bases, J lost 2 bases, and 11 bases lay in between. The CDR3 spans 14 residues. Germline V CDR1 and CDR2: LGHDT, YNNKEL (reference sequence). The CDR3 is CASSPTTVQETQYF. DNA of the CDR3: TGTGCCAGCAGCCCGACTACCGTTCAAGAGACCCAGTACTTC.

The V call is TRBV11-2, the J call TRBJ2-7; TRBD1 matches 7 bases. J lost 2 bases, V lost 7 bases, and 5 bases had no gene match. Germline CDR1 reads SGHAT; CDR2 reads FQNNGV. This CDR3 region has 13 residues. The CDR3 bases are TGTGCCAGCACCTTGGACAGGACCTACGAGCAGTACTTC. Translation gives CASTLDRTYEQYF. The whole variable domain, filled in from reference TRBV11-2 and TRBJ2-7, reads EAGVAQSPRYKIIEKRQSVAFWCNPISGHATLYWYQQILGQGPKLLIQFQNNGVVDDSQLPKDRFSAERLKGVDSTLKIQPAKLEDSAVYLCASTLDRTYEQYFGPGTRLTVT.